The 12 T cell receptor beta chains below all came from one sample that was sequenced in a study of OX40 agonist ivuxolimab in advanced cancers. The method was immunoSEQ multiplex PCR; TCRdb's version includes in-frame clones alone and lacks a portion of them. The sample records approximately 80,000 clones, about nine tenths being singletons. Sample: CD4+ or CD8+ T cells sorted from blood, taken in a trial of the OX40 agonist ivuxolimab. The receptors here all came from an adult with an advanced solid tumor such as melanoma, head and neck, liver or kidney cancer.

The J gene is TRBJ2-7, the V gene TRBV6-1; 10 bases agree with TRBD1. The germline CDR1 and CDR2 sequences are MNHNS and SASEGT. This CDR3 is 13 amino acids long. V lost 6 bases and J lost 5; bases outside the gene matches: 4. The chain's CDR3 is CASRSTGGHEQYF. CDR3 in DNA: TGTGCCAGCAGGTCGACAGGGGGCCACGAGCAGTACTTC.

V gene TRBV29-1 combines with J gene TRBJ2-7, with 14 bases identical to TRBD2. With 6 bases clipped from V and 3 bases from J, the junction kept 4 bases outside the gene matches. This CDR3 is built from 14 residues. In germline, CDR1 is SQVTM, CDR2 ANQGSEA. Written as DNA, the CDR3 is TGCAGCGTAAGGGGACTAGCGGGAGTCTACGAGCAGTACTTC. Amino acids: CSVRGLAGVYEQYF.

The CDR3: CASRLAGGETQYF. The CDR3 nucleotides read TGCGCCAGCCGATTAGCGGGAGGAGAGACCCAGTACTTC. The V gene is TRBV5-1, the J gene TRBJ2-5; 10 bases agree with TRBD2. The CDR3 length is 13 residues. CDR1 SGHRS and CDR2 YFSETQ come from the germline V gene. V gave up 7 bases and J gave up 4 bases; unmatched junction bases: 4.

The rearrangement uses TRBV11-2 and TRBJ2-1; 7 positions match TRBD2. CDR1 SGHAT and CDR2 FQNNGV come from the germline V gene. This CDR3 has 15 amino acids. V lost 1 base, J lost 0 bases, and 0 bases stayed unmatched. As DNA, the CDR3 is TGTGCCAGCAGCTTAGGCGGGAGCTCCTACAATGAGCAGTTCTTC. Its translation is CASSLGGSSYNEQFF.

The chain is built from TRBV5-1 and TRBJ2-2, with TRBD2 matching 9 bases. Per the germline V gene, CDR1 is SGHRS and CDR2 is YFSETQ. V lost 2 bases to trimming and J lost 5 bases; unmatched junction nucleotides: 7. This CDR3 spans 16 amino acids. The CDR3 protein is CASSFGGRAGTGELFF. CDR3 sequence (DNA): TGCGCCAGCAGCTTCGGCGGGAGGGCCGGGACCGGGGAGCTGTTTTTT.

The V call is TRBV28, the J call TRBJ1-2; D might be TRBD1 (6 bases). The CDR3 sequence is 14 residues long. Germline-derived CDR1 and CDR2 are MDHEN and SYDVKM. V lost 2 bases and J 8 bases, leaving 15 bases between the germline ends. Written as DNA, the CDR3 is TGTGCCAGCAGTTTAACCACAGGGTCCGGAGGCTACACCTTC. This encodes CASSLTTGSGGYTF.

The rearrangement uses TRBV5-8 and TRBJ2-1, with 10 positions matching TRBD2. Germline CDR1 SGHTS, CDR2 YDEGEE. CDR3 size: 15 residues. With 3 bases clipped from V and 6 bases from J, the junction kept 6 bases outside the gene matches. CDR3 coding DNA: TGTGCCAGCAGCTCCGGGACTAGCGAGTTCAATGAGCAGTTCTTC. Protein product: CASSSGTSEFNEQFF. The full variable domain, in which reference TRBV5-8 and TRBJ2-1 provide the parts outside the CDR3, is EAGVTQSPTHLIKTRGQQATLRCSPISGHTSVYWYQQALGLGLQFLLWYDEGEERNRGNFPPRFSGRQFPNYSSELNVNALELEDSALYLCASSSGTSEFNEQFFGPGTRLTVL.

This chain links TRBV18 with TRBJ2-7, with TRBD1 identical over 9 bases. V shed 3 bases and J 6 bases; nucleotides not matched to a gene: 9. The length of the CDR3 is 15 residues. Germline V gene data show CDR1 as KGHSH and CDR2 as LQKENI. The CDR3 here is CASSPLIDRGSEQYF. The CDR3 DNA reads as TGTGCCAGCTCACCCCTTATCGACAGGGGGAGCGAGCAGTACTTC.

The gene calls are TRBV15 and TRBJ1-5, with TRBD1 as a possible D gene (5 bases). The V and J ends lost 5 bases and 7 bases respectively, with 9 bases between them. The CDR3 sequence is 12 residues long. From germline, CDR1 is LNHNV and CDR2 YYDKDF (reference sequence). Written as DNA, the CDR3 is TGTGCCACCAGCCTCAGGGCCCAGCCCCAGCATTTT. This translates into CATSLRAQPQHF.

V is TRBV4-2 and J is TRBJ2-4; 9 bases fit TRBD2. Germline V gives CDR1 LGHNA, CDR2 YNFKEQ. Germline trimming cut 2 bases from V and 4 bases from J; bases unmatched to any gene: 9. The CDR3 sequence is 17 residues long. DNA for the CDR3: TGTGCCAGCAGCCAATTAGGACTAGCGACCGAAAAAAACATTCAGTACTTC. It yields the protein CASSQLGLATEKNIQYF.

V gene TRBV5-1 combines with J gene TRBJ1-1; a possible D gene is TRBD1 (5 bases). Germline V lookup: CDR1 SGHRS, CDR2 YFSETQ. There are 14 residues in the CDR3. The ends were cut back, 2 bases at V and 3 bases at J, with 11 bases in the middle. In DNA, the CDR3 is TGCGCCAGCAGCTTTTTGACAGCGGACACTGAAGCTTTCTTT. Translation gives CASSFLTADTEAFF.

The rearrangement joins TRBV5-6 to TRBJ1-2; maybe TRBD1 (5 bases). This CDR3 comprises 13 residues. The germline V gene encodes CDR1 SGHDT and CDR2 YYEEEE. V was pared by 0 bases and J by 3 bases, with 6 bases between. Here the CDR3 DNA reads TGTGCCAGCAGCTTGGGACAGCACTATGGCTACACCTTC. It codes for CASSLGQHYGYTF.